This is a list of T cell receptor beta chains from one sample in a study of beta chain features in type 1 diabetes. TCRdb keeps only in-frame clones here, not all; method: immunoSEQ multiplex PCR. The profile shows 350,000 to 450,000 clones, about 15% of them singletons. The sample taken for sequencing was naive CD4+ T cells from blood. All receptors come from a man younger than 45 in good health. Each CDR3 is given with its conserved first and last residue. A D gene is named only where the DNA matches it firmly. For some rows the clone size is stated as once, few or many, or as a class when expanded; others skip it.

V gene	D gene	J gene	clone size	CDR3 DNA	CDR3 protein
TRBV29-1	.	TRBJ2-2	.	TGCAGCGTCAAGACAGGACCGGGGACCGGGGAGCTGTTTTTT	CSVKTGPGTGELFF
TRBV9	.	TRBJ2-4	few	TGTGCCAGCAGCGTTATGGGGGTAGCCAAAAACATTCAGTACTTC	CASSVMGVAKNIQYF
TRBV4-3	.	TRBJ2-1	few	TGCGCCAGCAGCCAAGATGGCCGGAGCTCCTACAATGAGCAGTTCTTC	CASSQDGRSSYNEQFF
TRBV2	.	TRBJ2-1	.	TGTGCCAGCAGTGAAGGTGGGGATGAGCAGTTCTTC	CASSEGGDEQFF
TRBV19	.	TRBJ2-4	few	TGTGCCAGTAGGTTGGGGGCCCAGAGGGACATTCAGTACTTC	CASRLGAQRDIQYF
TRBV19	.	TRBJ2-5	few	TGTGCCAGTAGTATAGCGGGAATCCAAGAGACCCAGTACTTC	CASSIAGIQETQYF
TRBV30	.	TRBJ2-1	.	TGTGCCTGGAGCGCTAGAGGAGGGGGGAGCCCCTCCTACAATGAGCAGTTCTTC	CAWSARGGGSPSYNEQFF
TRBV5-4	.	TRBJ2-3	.	TGTGCCAGCAGCTCTGTCCTGATGAAGACAAACACAGATACGCAGTATTTT	CASSSVLMKTNTDTQYF
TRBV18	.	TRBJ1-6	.	TGTGCCAGCGCACCACCGGGAGGGGAGGGCTCACCCCTCCACTTT	CASAPPGGEGSPLHF
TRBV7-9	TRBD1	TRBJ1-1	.	TGTGCCAGCAGCTTAGTGACAGGGGGCGATGGCACTGAAGCTTTCTTT	CASSLVTGGDGTEAFF
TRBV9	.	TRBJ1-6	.	TGTGCCAGCAGCCCGGGGGTGACCTATAATTCACCCCTCCACTTT	CASSPGVTYNSPLHF
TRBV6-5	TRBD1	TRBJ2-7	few	TGTGCCAGCAGCCGGACAGGGGAGATCTACGAGCAGTACTTC	CASSRTGEIYEQYF
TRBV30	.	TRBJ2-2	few	TGTGCCTGGAGTGTAGGTGGGGAGCTGTTTTTT	CAWSVGGELFF
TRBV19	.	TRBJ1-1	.	TGTGCCAGTAGTATAGTCGGGAGCCCTGAAGCTTTCTTT	CASSIVGSPEAFF
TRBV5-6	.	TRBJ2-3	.	TGTGCCAGCAGTTTCACTGATACGCAGTATTTT	CASSFTDTQYF
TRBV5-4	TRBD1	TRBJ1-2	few	TGTGCCAGCAGCTTGGCCCGGGACAGGTTATATGGCTACACCTTC	CASSLARDRLYGYTF
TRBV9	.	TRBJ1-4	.	TGTGCCAGCAGCGTTTCGCCAGGGTCTAATGAAAAACTGTTTTTT	CASSVSPGSNEKLFF